These T cell receptor beta chains were read from a single sample in a study of T and B cells in COVID-19 patients. TCRdb redid the calling of the multiplex PCR reads with MiXCR, one entry per CDR3 protein. This sample carries fewer than 6,500 distinct CDR3 sequences, roughly 27% of them seen once, and the ten largest clones take roughly two fifths. Sequencing was carried out using blood. These receptors were taken from a human donor with active COVID-19. The donor label of this sample is uncertain. Each CDR3 is given with its conserved first and last residue. Each record gives: D gene, V gene, J gene, clone size, CDR3 DNA, CDR3 protein. A D gene is named only where the DNA matches it firmly. Clone size appears in some rows only: once, few, many, or a class for an expanded clone.

d_gene: .; v_gene: TRBV6-5; j_gene: TRBJ1-1; abundance: medium-sized; CDR3nt: TGTGCCAGCAGTCAGGGCCTGGGCACTGAAGCTTTCTTT; CDR3aa: CASSQGLGTEAFF
d_gene: .; v_gene: TRBV19; j_gene: TRBJ1-4; abundance: medium-sized; CDR3nt: TGTGCCAGTAGTCTGGACCCAGCAACTAATGAAAAACTGTTTTTT; CDR3aa: CASSLDPATNEKLFF
d_gene: .; v_gene: TRBV12-3/TRBV12-4; j_gene: TRBJ2-5; abundance: .; CDR3nt: TGTGCCAGCAGCCGATCAGGGTTTTACGAGACCCAGTACTTC; CDR3aa: CASSRSGFYETQYF
d_gene: .; v_gene: TRBV7-9; j_gene: TRBJ1-2; abundance: once; CDR3nt: TGTGCCAGCAGCTTAGACAGGGACAACTATGGCTACACCTTC; CDR3aa: CASSLDRDNYGYTF
d_gene: TRBD2; v_gene: TRBV30; j_gene: TRBJ2-3; abundance: medium-sized; CDR3nt: TGTGCTTTGGGGGCGACTAGCGGACGCACAGATACGCAGTATTTT; CDR3aa: CALGATSGRTDTQYF
d_gene: .; v_gene: TRBV6-5; j_gene: TRBJ1-2; abundance: few; CDR3nt: TGTGCCAGCCTGGAGGGGAACGGTGGCTACACCTTC; CDR3aa: CASLEGNGGYTF
d_gene: .; v_gene: TRBV27; j_gene: TRBJ1-2; abundance: few; CDR3nt: TGTGCCAGCAGTTCAACCGCTTACCCCGGGGCGCTTAATGGCTACACCTTC; CDR3aa: CASSSTAYPGALNGYTF
d_gene: .; v_gene: TRBV30; j_gene: TRBJ1-5; abundance: .; CDR3nt: TGTGCCTGGAGTAGGGACATCCAAAGCAATCAGCCCCAGCATTTT; CDR3aa: CAWSRDIQSNQPQHF
d_gene: TRBD1; v_gene: TRBV6-5; j_gene: TRBJ1-2; abundance: .; CDR3nt: TGTGCCAGCAGCCCGAGGACAGGGTATGGCTACACCTTC; CDR3aa: CASSPRTGYGYTF
d_gene: .; v_gene: TRBV27; j_gene: TRBJ2-1; abundance: medium-sized; CDR3nt: TGTGCCAGCAGCTATTACAATGAGCAGTTCTTC; CDR3aa: CASSYYNEQFF
d_gene: .; v_gene: TRBV6-5; j_gene: TRBJ1-4; abundance: medium-sized; CDR3nt: TGTGCCAGCAGTTACTCGAACTTTCCGGCTTCTAATGAAAAACTGTTTTTT; CDR3aa: CASSYSNFPASNEKLFF
d_gene: .; v_gene: TRBV7-9; j_gene: TRBJ2-3; abundance: few; CDR3nt: TGTGCCAGCAGCCCCTCGGGTGGCAGAGGGACGCAGTATTTT; CDR3aa: CASSPSGGRGTQYF
d_gene: TRBD2; v_gene: TRBV12-3/TRBV12-4; j_gene: TRBJ2-5; abundance: few; CDR3nt: TGTGCCAGCACCGGGACTAGCGGAGCTGCATGGGAGACCCAGTACTTC; CDR3aa: CASTGTSGAAWETQYF
d_gene: .; v_gene: TRBV6-2/TRBV6-3; j_gene: TRBJ2-3; abundance: few; CDR3nt: TGTGCCAGCAGTTACGATCAGGGAGGCACAGATACGCAGTATTTT; CDR3aa: CASSYDQGGTDTQYF
d_gene: TRBD2; v_gene: TRBV5-4; j_gene: TRBJ2-7; abundance: .; CDR3nt: TGTGCCAGCAGCGATCGACTAGCGGGAGTCAGCGACGAGCAGTACTTC; CDR3aa: CASSDRLAGVSDEQYF
d_gene: .; v_gene: TRBV6-5; j_gene: TRBJ2-3; abundance: medium-sized; CDR3nt: TGTGCCAGCAGACAGGGAGCCACAGATACGCAGTATTTT; CDR3aa: CASRQGATDTQYF
d_gene: .; v_gene: TRBV6-6; j_gene: TRBJ1-5; abundance: few; CDR3nt: TGTGCCAGCAGCGCCGGGACCAACAATCAGCCCCAGCATTTT; CDR3aa: CASSAGTNNQPQHF
d_gene: TRBD2; v_gene: TRBV5-1; j_gene: TRBJ2-7; abundance: few; CDR3nt: TGCGCCAGCAGCCCCGGGGGGACCTACGAGCAGTACTTC; CDR3aa: CASSPGGTYEQYF
d_gene: .; v_gene: TRBV6-5; j_gene: TRBJ2-1; abundance: medium-sized; CDR3nt: TGTGCCAGCAGCAGGGCTAATGAGCAGTTCTTC; CDR3aa: CASSRANEQFF
d_gene: .; v_gene: TRBV6-2/TRBV6-3; j_gene: TRBJ2-2; abundance: few; CDR3nt: TGTGCCAGCGGGGCTAGCGACGAGCTGTTTTTT; CDR3aa: CASGASDELFF
d_gene: .; v_gene: TRBV11-1; j_gene: TRBJ2-1; abundance: medium-sized; CDR3nt: TGTGCCAGCACCTTATCGGACGGGGCTCACAATGAGCAGTTCTTC; CDR3aa: CASTLSDGAHNEQFF
d_gene: .; v_gene: TRBV5-1; j_gene: TRBJ2-2; abundance: .; CDR3nt: TGCGCCAGCAGCCCGATTAGGGCTGGCATAGCCGGGGAGCTGTTTTTT; CDR3aa: CASSPIRAGIAGELFF
d_gene: .; v_gene: TRBV18; j_gene: TRBJ1-5; abundance: few; CDR3nt: TGTGCCAGCTCACCACCGGGGGGCGGTCAGCCCCAGCATTTT; CDR3aa: CASSPPGGGQPQHF
d_gene: TRBD2; v_gene: TRBV15; j_gene: TRBJ2-5; abundance: .; CDR3nt: TGTGCCACCAGCACCATAGCGGGAGAGACCCAGTACTTC; CDR3aa: CATSTIAGETQYF
d_gene: .; v_gene: TRBV6-1; j_gene: TRBJ2-1; abundance: .; CDR3nt: TGTGCCAGCAGTGAGGCAGGTTGGACTGAGCAGTTCTTC; CDR3aa: CASSEAGWTEQFF
d_gene: TRBD1; v_gene: TRBV12-3/TRBV12-4; j_gene: TRBJ2-1; abundance: medium-sized; CDR3nt: TGTGCCAGCAGTCGGGACAGGGGGCATGAGCAGTTCTTC; CDR3aa: CASSRDRGHEQFF
d_gene: .; v_gene: TRBV6-5; j_gene: TRBJ2-2; abundance: medium-sized; CDR3nt: TGTGCCAGCAGCTCCCTCACCGGGGAGCTGTTTTTT; CDR3aa: CASSSLTGELFF